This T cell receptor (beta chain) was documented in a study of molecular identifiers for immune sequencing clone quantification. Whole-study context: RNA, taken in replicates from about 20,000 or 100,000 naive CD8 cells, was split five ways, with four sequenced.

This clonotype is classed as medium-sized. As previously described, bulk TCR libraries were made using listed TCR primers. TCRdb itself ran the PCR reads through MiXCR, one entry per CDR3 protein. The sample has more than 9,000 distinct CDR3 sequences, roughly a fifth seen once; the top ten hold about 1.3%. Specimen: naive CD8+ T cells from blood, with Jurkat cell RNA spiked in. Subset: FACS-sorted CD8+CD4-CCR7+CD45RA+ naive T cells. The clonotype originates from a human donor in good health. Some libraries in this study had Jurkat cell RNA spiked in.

The CDR3 coding sequence is TGTGCCAGCAGCGCGGGTGGAGGGGGCACAGATACGCAGTATTTT. Its translation is CASSAGGGGTDTQYF. The chain joins TRBV9 to TRBJ2-3, with D possibly being TRBD2 (6 bases). CDR1 is SGDLS, CDR2 YYNGEE, per germline. CDR3 length: 15 residues. The ends were cut back, 3 bases at V and 1 base at J, with 12 bases in the middle.